The 17 T cell receptor beta chains in this list originate from one sample, sequenced in a study of patients and donors after allogeneic stem cell transplantation. TCRdb re-derived calls from the RT-PCR reads in MiXCR, one entry per CDR3 protein. The sample records some 880,000 distinct CDR3 sequences, roughly 17% being singletons. The sequenced material came from blood, either unsorted or a sorted T cell fraction (not recorded which). All receptors derive from a human donor who was either an allogeneic HSCT recipient or a stem cell or donor lymphocyte infusion donor (not recorded which). It is not recorded whose cells these are; they may come from a transplant donor.

This clonotype occurred a few times. The chain joins TRBV2 to TRBJ2-5, with 8 bases lining up with TRBD2. This CDR3 contains 15 residues. Losses at the gene ends were 5 bases for V and 2 bases for J; bases not matched to a gene: 7. The V gene's germline CDR1 is SNHLY and CDR2 FYNNEI. The CDR3 spells CASSSAGVLQETQYF. CDR3 nucleotides: TGTGCCAGCAGTTCAGCGGGAGTGTTACAAGAGACCCAGTACTTC.

The chain uses TRBV5-1 and TRBJ2-1; 8 bases align to TRBD2. Germline CDR1 is SGHRS and CDR2 is YFSETQ. With 0 bases clipped from V and 5 bases from J, the junction kept 10 bases outside the gene matches. This CDR3 spans 17 amino acids. Here the CDR3 DNA reads TGCGCCAGCAGCTTGGCCATGGGGGGTAGCGGGAACAATGAGCAGTTCTTC. It codes for CASSLAMGGSGNNEQFF. Combining the CDR3 with reference TRBV5-1 and TRBJ2-1 gives the whole variable domain KAGVTQTPRYLIKTRGQQVTLSCSPISGHRSVSWYQQTPGQGLQFLFEYFSETQRNKGNFPGRFSGRQFSNSRSEMNVSTLELGDSALYLCASSLAMGGSGNNEQFFGPGTRLTVL.

CDR3 sequence (DNA): TGCGCCAGCAGCCAATATAGAGGGGGGCGTAGCACCGGGGAGCTGTTTTTT. Its translation is CASSQYRGGRSTGELFF. The V call is TRBV4-3, the J call TRBJ2-2; D could derive from TRBD1 or TRBD2 (6 bases each). Per germline, CDR1 LGHNA and CDR2 YSLEER. This CDR3 comprises 17 residues. Trimming pared 2 bases from V and 4 bases from J, leaving 17 bases between.

This clonotype was picked up many times. At one of its ends the junction is not consistent with the germline gene, which may arise from a read error. The genes are TRBV5-1 and TRBJ2-5, with D perhaps TRBD1 or TRBD2 (5 bases each). The germline V gene has CDR1 SGHRS and CDR2 YFSETQ. The CDR3 extends over 12 amino acids. For the CDR3, the DNA is TGTGCCAGCAGCTTAGAGGGGGAGACCCAGTACTTC. Protein product: CASSLEGETQYF.

This clonotype was picked up many times. V and J are TRBV6-1 and TRBJ2-5; unclear D gene. The CDR3 extends over 17 amino acids. Germline-derived CDR1 and CDR2 are MNHNS and SASEGT. Trimming stripped 8 bases from V and 0 bases from J, with 22 bases between. In DNA form, the CDR3 reads TGTGCCAGCCTAAAAACCGGACGAGGAGCCTACCAAGAGACCCAGTACTTC. Translating gives CASLKTGRGAYQETQYF.

V is TRBV6-1 and J is TRBJ1-5, with 8 bases fitting TRBD1. From germline, CDR1 is MNHNS and CDR2 SASEGT. The CDR3 has 14 residues. V trimming: 7 bases; J trimming: 7 bases; junction bases outside the gene matches: 9. CDR3 sequence: CASTTGQGVQPQHF. CDR3 DNA: TGTGCCAGCACCACCGGACAGGGTGTACAGCCCCAGCATTTT.

The rearrangement joins TRBV30 to TRBJ1-4, with a tentative D call TRBD1 (5 bases). The V end lost 7 bases, the J end lost 6 bases, and 9 bases lay between the germline ends. This CDR3 has 11 residues. Per germline, CDR1 GTSNPN and CDR2 SVGIG (reference sequence). The chain's CDR3 is CASGRDEKLFF. The CDR3 DNA is TGTGCCTCTGGCAGGGATGAAAAACTGTTTTTT.

This clonotype came up many times. This chain uses TRBV5-1 with TRBJ2-2, with D unclear. CDR3 length equals 13 residues. Germline V lookup: CDR1 SGHRS, CDR2 YFSETQ. Trimming left V 3 bases short and J 5 bases short, with 8 bases between. The CDR3 coding sequence is TGCGCCAGCAGCTCTAGTCCAACCGGGGAGCTGTTTTTT. Its protein is CASSSSPTGELFF.

The chain joins TRBV7-3 to TRBJ1-1; D might be TRBD1 (5 bases). Trimming removed 2 bases at V and 2 bases at J, with 12 bases between. CDR1 SGHTA and CDR2 FQGTGA come from the germline V gene. CDR3 length equals 15 residues. CDR3: CASSLGGSPNTEAFF. CDR3 nucleotides: TGTGCCAGCAGCTTAGGGGGTTCGCCTAACACTGAAGCTTTCTTT.

This chain links TRBV5-1 with TRBJ2-7; 8 bases agree with TRBD1. The CDR3 is 17 residues long. With 0 bases clipped from V and 4 bases from J, the junction kept 12 bases outside the gene matches. From germline, CDR1 is SGHRS and CDR2 YFSETQ. The DNA for the CDR3 is TGCGCCAGCAGCTTGGACGAGACAGGGGCTTCCTGGTACGAGCAGTACTTC. Protein product: CASSLDETGASWYEQYF.

The V call is TRBV5-1, the J call TRBJ2-6; 7 nucleotides line up with TRBD1. This CDR3 comprises 20 residues. Trimming removed 4 bases from V and 0 bases from J; junction bases left unmatched: 16. Germline CDR1 reads SGHRS; CDR2 reads YFSETQ. The CDR3 reads CASSLPATGVSSSGANVLTF. The CDR3 DNA sequence: TGCGCCAGCAGCCTCCCTGCCACAGGGGTCTCCTCCTCTGGGGCCAACGTCCTGACTTTC.

This rearrangement joins TRBV3-1 to TRBJ2-3, with unresolved D. There are 13 residues in the CDR3. In germline, CDR1 is LGHDT, CDR2 YNNKEL (reference sequence). Trimming left V 3 bases short and J 2 bases short, with 6 bases between. The CDR3 loop is CASSQYNTDTQYF. CDR3 coding DNA: TGTGCCAGCAGCCAGTATAACACAGATACGCAGTATTTT.

The gene calls are TRBV7-2 and TRBJ2-3; 12 nucleotides line up with TRBD1. V gave up 5 bases and J gave up 5 bases; unmatched junction bases: 5. From germline, CDR1 is SGHTA and CDR2 FQGNSA. CDR3 length: 15 amino acids. CDR3 amino acids: CASSRGQGAGDTQYF. CDR3 nucleotide sequence: TGTGCCAGCAGCCGGGGACAGGGGGCAGGAGATACGCAGTATTTT. Filled out from reference TRBV7-2 and TRBJ2-3, the complete variable domain reads GAGVSQSPSNKVTEKGKDVELRCDPISGHTALYWYRQSLGQGLEFLIYFQGNSAPDKSGLPSDRFSAERTGGSVSTLTIQRTQQEDSAVYLCASSRGQGAGDTQYFGPGTRLTVL.

The chain has TRBV5-1 and TRBJ2-3; D may be TRBD1 (6 bases). This CDR3 contains 14 residues. The germline V and J ends were trimmed by 4 bases and 3 bases, with 12 bases remaining between them. Germline-derived CDR1 and CDR2 are SGHRS and YFSETQ. CDR3 nucleotides: TGCGCCAGCAGCACGGGGACACGGACAGATACGCAGTATTTT. Protein product: CASSTGTRTDTQYF. Combining the CDR3 with reference TRBV5-1 and TRBJ2-3 gives the whole variable domain KAGVTQTPRYLIKTRGQQVTLSCSPISGHRSVSWYQQTPGQGLQFLFEYFSETQRNKGNFPGRFSGRQFSNSRSEMNVSTLELGDSALYLCASSTGTRTDTQYFGPGTRLTVL.

This clonotype was seen once. The chain carries TRBV4-1 and TRBJ2-5, with D possibly being TRBD1 (5 bases). V lost 0 bases to trimming and J lost 5 bases, with 13 bases between them. The CDR3 totals 15 residues. The germline CDR1 and CDR2 sequences are MGHRA and YSYEKL. The CDR3, as DNA: TGCGCCAGCAGCCAAGAGAAGCAGGGTGGGGAGACCCAGTACTTC. Its translation is CASSQEKQGGETQYF.

This clonotype was seen a handful of times. As DNA, the CDR3 is TGTGCCACCAGCAGAGCTAGCGGGAGGGCCGGAGTATCCTACAATGAGCAGTTCTTC. This codes for CATSRASGRAGVSYNEQFF. The rearrangement joins TRBV15 to TRBJ2-1; 12 nucleotides align to TRBD2. From germline, CDR1 is LNHNV and CDR2 YYDKDF (reference sequence). The V and J ends lost 1 base and 1 base, in that order; junction bases with no gene match: 8. This CDR3 comprises 19 residues.

This clonotype has more than one count but fewer than ten. The V and J genes are TRBV20-1 and TRBJ1-5; 9 bases match TRBD1. The CDR3 contains 15 residues. The germline gives CDR1 DFQATT, CDR2 SNEGSKA (reference sequence). The junction had 8 bases not matched to a gene; V was cut back by 6 bases and J by 2 bases. Here the CDR3 DNA reads TGCAGTGCAAACACGGACAGGGGACGCAATCAGCCCCAGCATTTT. Protein sequence: CSANTDRGRNQPQHF.